The clone carrying this TCR beta chain appeared a few times. The antigen is unknown. The record originates from a study of T-cell memory formation after mild COVID-19. Study background: TCR clusters were mostly confined to one donor each.

TCRalpha and TCRbeta libraries used 5'RACE with constant-segment primers and UMIs. Via MiXCR, TCRdb re-called the 5' RACE reads, giving one row per CDR3 protein. The data show under 200,000 distinct CDR3 sequences, around a tenth seen once. Study conclusions and caveats: Mainly in CM and EM were contracting CD4+ clones; CD8+ were in EMRA. Researchers found some responding clones in pre-infection memory, a sign that cross-reactive memory joined.

Germline CDR1 is SGHDT and CDR2 is YYEEEE. The CDR3 spans 14 residues. V was trimmed by 5 bases and J by 4 bases, leaving 15 bases between them. This chain uses TRBV5-6 with TRBJ1-1; maybe TRBD1 (5 bases). Source material: PBMCs or a T cell subset sorted from them (not recorded which). This TCR was recovered from a man in his late teens or twenties who had mild COVID-19 (a few samples of this study predate the infection). Cell type and time point are not known. CDR3 residues: CASRSAGGGTEAFF. CDR3 sequence (DNA): TGTGCCAGCAGATCGGCCGGGGGGGGCACTGAAGCTTTCTTT.